Listed here are 3 T cell receptor beta chains from one sample, sequenced in a study of Ad26.COV2.S vaccination and SARS-CoV-2 variants. Treatment reported: around 19 received Ad26.COV2.S at low or high dose, single or two shots; about 5 received placebo; per-sample allocation not given. Repertoires come from day 63 after the first vaccine or placebo injection. TCRdb's table, derived via immunoSEQ multiplex PCR, lists solely in-frame clones and lacks some. This table holds 250,000 to 300,000 clones, approximately 87% found once. Specimen: peripheral blood, collected in a trial of Ad26.COV2.S vaccine versus placebo. These receptors all stem from a person between 18 and 59 years old who received the Ad26.COV2.S COVID-19 vaccine or a placebo.

The chain couples TRBV7-9 to TRBJ2-3; 7 nucleotides line up with TRBD2. Germline CDR1 SEHNR, CDR2 FQNEAQ (reference sequence). J was trimmed by 6 bases and V by 4 bases; bases with no gene match: 4. CDR3 length equals 13 residues. CDR3 nucleotide sequence: TGTGCCAGCAGCTACGGGGGGTGGGATACGCAGTATTTT. It yields the protein CASSYGGWDTQYF.

The chain combines TRBV10-2 with TRBJ1-1; D gene unclear. CDR3 length equals 13 residues. Trimming pared 4 bases from V and 1 base from J, leaving 7 bases between. Germline CDR1 is WSHSY and CDR2 is SAAADI. The CDR3, as DNA: TGCGCCAGCAGTGTATTCACGAACACTGAAGCTTTCTTT. Its translation is CASSVFTNTEAFF.

The CDR3 DNA is TGTGCCATCAGTGGGGCCGGGACTAGCGGGGGCAATGAGCAGTTCTTC. Its protein is CAISGAGTSGGNEQFF. V gene TRBV10-3 combines with J gene TRBJ2-1, with 14 bases matching TRBD2. CDR1 is ENHRY and CDR2 is SYGVKD in the germline V gene. Losses at the gene ends were 4 bases for V and 6 bases for J; bases not matched to a gene: 5. The CDR3 sequence is 16 residues long.